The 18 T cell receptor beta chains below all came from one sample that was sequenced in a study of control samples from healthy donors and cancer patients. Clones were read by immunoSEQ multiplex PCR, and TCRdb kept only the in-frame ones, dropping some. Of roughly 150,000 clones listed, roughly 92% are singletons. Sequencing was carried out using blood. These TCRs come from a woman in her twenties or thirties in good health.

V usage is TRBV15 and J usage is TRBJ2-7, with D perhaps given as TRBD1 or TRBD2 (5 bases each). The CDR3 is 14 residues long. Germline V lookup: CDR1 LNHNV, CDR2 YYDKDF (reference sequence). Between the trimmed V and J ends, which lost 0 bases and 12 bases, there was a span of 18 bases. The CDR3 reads CATSRDMAQAGRYF. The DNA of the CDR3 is TGTGCCACCAGCAGAGATATGGCCCAGGCAGGGAGGTACTTC.

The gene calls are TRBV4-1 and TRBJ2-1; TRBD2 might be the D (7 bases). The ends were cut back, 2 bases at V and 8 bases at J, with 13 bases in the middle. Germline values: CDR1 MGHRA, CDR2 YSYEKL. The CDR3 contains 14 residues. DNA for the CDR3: TGCGCCAGCAGCCAAATGGGGGGGCTAGATGAGCAGTTCTTC. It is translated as CASSQMGGLDEQFF.

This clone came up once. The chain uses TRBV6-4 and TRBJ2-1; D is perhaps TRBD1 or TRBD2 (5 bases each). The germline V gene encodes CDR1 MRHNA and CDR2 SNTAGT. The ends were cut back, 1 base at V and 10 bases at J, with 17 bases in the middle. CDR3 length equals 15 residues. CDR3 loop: CASSDWRQGVHEQFF. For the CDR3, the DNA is TGTGCCAGCAGTGACTGGCGGCAGGGAGTCCACGAGCAGTTCTTC.

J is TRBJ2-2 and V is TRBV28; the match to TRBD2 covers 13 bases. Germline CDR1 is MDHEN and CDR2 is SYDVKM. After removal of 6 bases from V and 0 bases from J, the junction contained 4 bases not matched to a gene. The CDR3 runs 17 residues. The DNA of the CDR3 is TGTGCCAGCAGCGACGGACTAGCGGGGGCGAACACCGGGGAGCTGTTTTTT. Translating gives CASSDGLAGANTGELFF. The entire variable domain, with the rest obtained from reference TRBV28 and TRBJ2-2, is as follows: DVKVTQSSRYLVKRTGEKVFLECVQDMDHENMFWYRQDPGLGLRLIYFSYDVKMKEKGDIPEGYSVSREKKERFSLILESASTNQTSMYLCASSDGLAGANTGELFFGEGSRLTVL.

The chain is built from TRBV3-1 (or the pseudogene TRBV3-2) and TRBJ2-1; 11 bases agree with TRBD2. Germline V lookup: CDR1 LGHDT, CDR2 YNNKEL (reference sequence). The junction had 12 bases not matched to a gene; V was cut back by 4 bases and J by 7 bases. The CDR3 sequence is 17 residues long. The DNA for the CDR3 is TGTGCCAGCAGCCGGATCACGGGACTAGCGGAGCCAAATGAGCAGTTCTTC. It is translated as CASSRITGLAEPNEQFF.

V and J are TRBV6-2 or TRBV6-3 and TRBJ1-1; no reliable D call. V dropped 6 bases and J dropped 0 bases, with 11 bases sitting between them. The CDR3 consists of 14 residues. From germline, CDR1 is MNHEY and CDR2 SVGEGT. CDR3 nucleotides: TGTGCCAGCAGCAAGGGTGGATTGAACACTGAAGCTTTCTTT. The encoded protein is CASSKGGLNTEAFF.

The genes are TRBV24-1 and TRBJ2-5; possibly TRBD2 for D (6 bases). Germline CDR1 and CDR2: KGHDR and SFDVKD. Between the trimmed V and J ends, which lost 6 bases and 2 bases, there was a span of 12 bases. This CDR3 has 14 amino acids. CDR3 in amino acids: CATSLEEGQETQYF. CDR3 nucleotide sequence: TGTGCCACCAGTCTGGAGGAGGGGCAAGAGACCCAGTACTTC.

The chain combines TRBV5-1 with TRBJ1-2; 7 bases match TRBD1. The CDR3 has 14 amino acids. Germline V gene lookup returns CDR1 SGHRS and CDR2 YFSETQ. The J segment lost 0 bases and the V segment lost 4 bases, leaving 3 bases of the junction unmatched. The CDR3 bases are TGCGCCAGCAGCAGAGACAGGGCTAACTATGGCTACACCTTC. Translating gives CASSRDRANYGYTF.

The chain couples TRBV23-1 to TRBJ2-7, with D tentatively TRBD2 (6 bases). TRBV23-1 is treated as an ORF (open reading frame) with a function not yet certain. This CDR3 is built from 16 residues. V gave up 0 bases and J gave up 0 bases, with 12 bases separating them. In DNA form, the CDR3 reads TGCGCCAGCAGTCAATCTAGTGGGAGGAGCTCCTACGAGCAGTACTTC. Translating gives CASSQSSGRSSYEQYF.

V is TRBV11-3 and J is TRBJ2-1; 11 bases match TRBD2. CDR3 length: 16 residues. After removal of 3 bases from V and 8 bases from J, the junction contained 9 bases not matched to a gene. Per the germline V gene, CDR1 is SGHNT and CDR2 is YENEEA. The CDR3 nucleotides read TGTGCCAGCAGCTTGAGGCTAGCGGGAGGTCTCGATGAGCAGTTCTTC. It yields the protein CASSLRLAGGLDEQFF.

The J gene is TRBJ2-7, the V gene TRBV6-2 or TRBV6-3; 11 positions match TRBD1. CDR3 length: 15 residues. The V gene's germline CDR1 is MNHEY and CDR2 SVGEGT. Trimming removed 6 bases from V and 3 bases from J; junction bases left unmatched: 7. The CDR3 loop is CASSVTGTGGYEQYF. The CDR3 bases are TGTGCCAGCAGCGTTACCGGGACAGGGGGCTACGAGCAGTACTTC.

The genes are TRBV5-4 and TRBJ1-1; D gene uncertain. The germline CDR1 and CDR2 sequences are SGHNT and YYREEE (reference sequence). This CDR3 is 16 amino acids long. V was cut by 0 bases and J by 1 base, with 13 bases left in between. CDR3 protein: CASSLGVRPANTEAFF. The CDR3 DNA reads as TGTGCCAGCAGCTTGGGTGTTCGGCCCGCGAACACTGAAGCTTTCTTT.

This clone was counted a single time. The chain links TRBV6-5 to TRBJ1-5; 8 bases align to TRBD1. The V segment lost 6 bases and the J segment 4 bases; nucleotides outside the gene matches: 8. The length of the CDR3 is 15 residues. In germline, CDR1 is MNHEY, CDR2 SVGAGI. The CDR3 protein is CASSRTGQRNQPQHF. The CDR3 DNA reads TGTGCCAGCAGCCGGACAGGGCAGAGAAATCAGCCCCAGCATTTT.

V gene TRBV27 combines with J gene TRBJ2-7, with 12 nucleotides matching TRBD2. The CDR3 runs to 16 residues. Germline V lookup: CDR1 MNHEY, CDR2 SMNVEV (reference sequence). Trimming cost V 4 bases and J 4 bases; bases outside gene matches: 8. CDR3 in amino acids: CASSWTALAGGYEQYF. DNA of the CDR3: TGTGCCAGCAGTTGGACCGCACTAGCGGGAGGTTACGAGCAGTACTTC.

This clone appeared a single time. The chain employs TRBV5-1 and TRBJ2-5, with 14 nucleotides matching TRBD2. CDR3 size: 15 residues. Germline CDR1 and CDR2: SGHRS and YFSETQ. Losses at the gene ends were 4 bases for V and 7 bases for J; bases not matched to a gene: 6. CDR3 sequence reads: CASSAPGLAGATQYF. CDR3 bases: TGCGCCAGCAGCGCACCGGGACTAGCGGGAGCGACCCAGTACTTC.

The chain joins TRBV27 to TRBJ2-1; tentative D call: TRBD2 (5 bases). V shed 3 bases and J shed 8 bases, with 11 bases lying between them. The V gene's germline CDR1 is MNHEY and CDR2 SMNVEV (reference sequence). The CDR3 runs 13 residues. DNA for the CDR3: TGTGCCAGCAGTTTCCTACTAGGGCATGAGCAGTTCTTC. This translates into CASSFLLGHEQFF.

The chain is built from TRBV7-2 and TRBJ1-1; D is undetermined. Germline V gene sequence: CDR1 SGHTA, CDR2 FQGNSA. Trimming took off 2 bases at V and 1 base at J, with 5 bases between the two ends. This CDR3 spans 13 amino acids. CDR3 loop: CASSLTRNTEAFF. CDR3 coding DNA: TGTGCCAGCAGCTTAACCAGGAACACTGAAGCTTTCTTT.

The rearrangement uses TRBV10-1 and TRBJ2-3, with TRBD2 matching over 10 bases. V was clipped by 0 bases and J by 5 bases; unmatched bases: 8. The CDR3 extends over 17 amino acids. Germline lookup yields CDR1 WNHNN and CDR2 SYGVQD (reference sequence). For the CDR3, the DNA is TGCGCCAGCAGTGAGTCGGAACGACTAGCGGGTGGAGATACGCAGTATTTT. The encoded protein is CASSESERLAGGDTQYF.